These T cell receptor beta chains were read from a single sample in a study of Graves' ophthalmopathy and Graves' hyperthyroidism. TCRdb re-called the multiplex PCR reads through MiXCR, storing one row per CDR3 protein. Among around 670,000 distinct CDR3 sequences listed, roughly two fifths were seen once. The sample taken for sequencing was peripheral blood. The receptors shown here come from an adult man with Graves' ophthalmopathy. The CDR3 runs from the conserved cysteine through the conserved F or W. The D gene is left open where the match is weak. Rows give clone size only sometimes, using once, few, many, or a class for an expanded clone.

size: NA
V: TRBV11-1
D: NA
J: TRBJ2-2
DNA: TGTGCCAGCAGCTTAGGCAATGAGCTGTTTTTT
CDR3: CASSLGNELFF

size: many
V: TRBV10-3
D: TRBD1
J: TRBJ1-1
DNA: TGTGCCATCACCCGGGACAGGGGGAACACTGAAGCTTTCTTT
CDR3: CAITRDRGNTEAFF

size: NA
V: TRBV19
D: TRBD1
J: TRBJ1-4
DNA: TGTGCCAGTAGTACCGGACAGGGGGGTGGAAATGAAAAACTGTTTTTT
CDR3: CASSTGQGGGNEKLFF

size: NA
V: TRBV20-1
D: TRBD1
J: TRBJ1-2
DNA: TGCAGTGCCGGGACAGGGGATGTTAATGGCTACACCTTC
CDR3: CSAGTGDVNGYTF

size: NA
V: TRBV11-2
D: TRBD1
J: TRBJ1-4
DNA: TGTGCCAGCAGCCAAGATTTAGAGACAGGGATAGAAAAACTGTTTTTT
CDR3: CASSQDLETGIEKLFF

size: many
V: TRBV9
D: TRBD2
J: TRBJ2-2
DNA: TGTGCCAGCAGCGTAGTGTTAGCGGGGGGCGCCGGGGAGCTGTTTTTT
CDR3: CASSVVLAGGAGELFF

size: NA
V: TRBV4-3
D: NA
J: TRBJ2-7
DNA: TGCGCCAGCAGCCAAGATTCCGGTCTGGAGCAGTACTTC
CDR3: CASSQDSGLEQYF

size: many
V: TRBV7-9
D: NA
J: TRBJ1-1
DNA: TGTGCCAGCAGCTTAATGGCCCTCCCCCGAACTGAAGCTTTCTTT
CDR3: CASSLMALPRTEAFF

size: NA
V: TRBV20-1
D: NA
J: TRBJ1-1
DNA: TGCAGTACTGCACATGCAGGGATGAACACTGAAGCTTTCTTT
CDR3: CSTAHAGMNTEAFF

size: few
V: TRBV29-1
D: TRBD1
J: TRBJ2-7
DNA: TGCAGCGTTGAAGATACCCGGGACACAGGGGGCTACGAGCAGTACTTC
CDR3: CSVEDTRDTGGYEQYF

size: NA
V: TRBV11-1
D: TRBD1
J: TRBJ1-1
DNA: TGTGCCAGCAGCTTAGCGATGGCAGGGGGCGGTGGGACTGAAGCTTTCTTT
CDR3: CASSLAMAGGGGTEAFF

size: NA
V: TRBV7-2
D: NA
J: TRBJ1-1
DNA: TGTGCCAGCAGCCCAATCTTAAATGAAGCTTTCTTT
CDR3: CASSPILNEAFF

size: NA
V: TRBV7-9
D: TRBD1
J: TRBJ1-2
DNA: TGTGCCAGCAGTTTATACGGGACAGGTTTCATAAGCGGCTACACCTTC
CDR3: CASSLYGTGFISGYTF

size: NA
V: TRBV5-1
D: TRBD2
J: TRBJ2-5
DNA: TGCGCCAGCAGCTGGGAATTGCGCGGGGGATTCCAAGAGACCCAGTACTTC
CDR3: CASSWELRGGFQETQYF

size: NA
V: TRBV11-2
D: TRBD1
J: TRBJ2-6
DNA: TGCGCCAGCAGCCATAGTATGGGACAGGGGGCGGCTGGGGCCAACGTCCTGACTTTC
CDR3: CASSHSMGQGAAGANVLTF

size: NA
V: TRBV15
D: NA
J: TRBJ1-2
DNA: TGTGCCACCAGCAGTGGCCCCGACAGTAGTGGCTACACCTTC
CDR3: CATSSGPDSSGYTF

size: many
V: TRBV15
D: TRBD1
J: TRBJ1-5
DNA: TGTGCCACCAGCAGACCTCCGGGACAGGGAGGAGAATTCCAGCATTTT
CDR3: CATSRPPGQGGEFQHF

size: NA
V: TRBV25-1
D: TRBD1
J: TRBJ1-5
DNA: TGTGCCAGCAGTGAATTTGGAGGGGGCAGGGAGACCCAGCATTTT
CDR3: CASSEFGGGRETQHF

size: few
V: TRBV7-9
D: TRBD1
J: TRBJ2-7
DNA: TGTGCCAGCAGATGGGACAGCGAATTGGACGAGCAGTACTTC
CDR3: CASRWDSELDEQYF

size: NA
V: TRBV10-3
D: NA
J: TRBJ1-2
DNA: TGTGCCAGCAGTTACTCGGGACGGACTAGCTATGGCTACACCTTC
CDR3: CASSYSGRTSYGYTF

size: NA
V: TRBV7-9
D: NA
J: TRBJ2-6
DNA: TGTGCCAGCAGCTTAGGAAGGACCACCGGGGCCAACGTCCTGACTTTC
CDR3: CASSLGRTTGANVLTF

size: many
V: TRBV6-4
D: NA
J: TRBJ1-6
DNA: TGTGCCAGCAGTGACTCGGCGGAGGATTCACCCCTCCACTTT
CDR3: CASSDSAEDSPLHF

size: NA
V: TRBV28
D: NA
J: TRBJ1-1
DNA: TGTGCCAGCAGACCGACACAGGGGAACACTGAAGCTTTCTTT
CDR3: CASRPTQGNTEAFF

size: many
V: TRBV2
D: TRBD1
J: TRBJ2-7
DNA: TGTGCCAGCAGCGTGGGGACAGGGGACGTCGAGCAGTACTTC
CDR3: CASSVGTGDVEQYF

size: once
V: TRBV10-3
D: TRBD1
J: TRBJ1-5
DNA: TGTGCCAGCAGGCGAACCGGACAGGGTACGAGACAGCCCCAGCATTTT
CDR3: CASRRTGQGTRQPQHF

size: NA
V: TRBV20-1
D: TRBD1
J: TRBJ1-1
DNA: TGCAGTGCTAGAAAGCCGGGACAGGGCCTAAACACTGAAGCTTTCTTT
CDR3: CSARKPGQGLNTEAFF

size: few
V: TRBV5-1
D: NA
J: TRBJ1-4
DNA: TGCGCCAGCAGCCTAACGGCAGGAAATAATGAAAAACTGTTTTTT
CDR3: CASSLTAGNNEKLFF

size: NA
V: TRBV4-3
D: NA
J: TRBJ2-7
DNA: TGCGCCAGCAGCCAAGAGGCGTCTTTCTCCTACGAGCAGTACTTC
CDR3: CASSQEASFSYEQYF

size: few
V: TRBV2
D: NA
J: TRBJ1-2
DNA: TGTGCCAGCAGTTCCTCGGGCGCTAACTATGGCTACACCTTC
CDR3: CASSSSGANYGYTF

size: NA
V: TRBV6-1
D: NA
J: TRBJ2-7
DNA: TGTGCCAGTGATGCTACGGACGGATGGGCTGGCCACGAGCAGTACTTC
CDR3: CASDATDGWAGHEQYF

size: NA
V: TRBV2
D: NA
J: TRBJ1-2
DNA: TGTGCCAGCAGTGAGGTCGAGGCCTATGGCTACACCTTC
CDR3: CASSEVEAYGYTF

size: few
V: TRBV24-1
D: TRBD1
J: TRBJ2-5
DNA: TGTGCCAGCAGTGCCACAGGGGGTCGGCAAGAGACCCAGTACTTC
CDR3: CASSATGGRQETQYF

size: NA
V: TRBV13
D: NA
J: TRBJ1-1
DNA: TGTGCCAGCAGTTACTCGATCGGGCGGGGAGACACTGAAGCTTTCTTT
CDR3: CASSYSIGRGDTEAFF

size: NA
V: TRBV25-1
D: TRBD2
J: TRBJ2-7
DNA: TGTGCCAGCAGTCGGACTAGCGGGAGGAACGAGCAGTACTTC
CDR3: CASSRTSGRNEQYF

size: NA
V: TRBV5-1
D: TRBD1
J: TRBJ1-1
DNA: TGCGCCAGCAGCCTCCGACAGGGGATCCTGAACACTGAAGCTTTCTTT
CDR3: CASSLRQGILNTEAFF

size: once
V: TRBV29-1
D: NA
J: TRBJ2-5
DNA: TGCAGCGCTGGACTGACGGGGGAGACCCAGTACTTC
CDR3: CSAGLTGETQYF

size: NA
V: TRBV9
D: NA
J: TRBJ2-5
DNA: TGTGCCAGCAGCCAGGAGGGGGAATTAGAGACCCAGTACTTC
CDR3: CASSQEGELETQYF

size: many
V: TRBV5-8
D: NA
J: TRBJ1-2
DNA: TGTGCCAGCACCTTACTCACGGGGATGGCTAACTATGGCTACACCTTC
CDR3: CASTLLTGMANYGYTF

size: few
V: TRBV7-2
D: NA
J: TRBJ2-7
DNA: TGTGCCAGCAGCTTAGGCCTTCCACCTTACGAGCAGTACTTC
CDR3: CASSLGLPPYEQYF

size: few
V: TRBV4-3
D: NA
J: TRBJ1-1
DNA: TGCGCCAGCAGCCTCCTACAGGGACGAATGAACACTGAAGCTTTCTTT
CDR3: CASSLLQGRMNTEAFF

size: NA
V: TRBV7-9
D: NA
J: TRBJ1-1
DNA: TGTGCCAGCAGCTTCGGACTAGCGGGGGACACTGAAGCTTTCTTT
CDR3: CASSFGLAGDTEAFF

size: NA
V: TRBV19
D: TRBD1
J: TRBJ2-7
DNA: TGTGCCAGCAGCCGGAGACAGGGTGATCGCGAGCAGTACTTC
CDR3: CASSRRQGDREQYF

size: NA
V: TRBV7-8
D: NA
J: TRBJ1-2
DNA: TGTGCCAGCAGCGAGGACTCTGGGGCCGGGTATGGCTACACCTTC
CDR3: CASSEDSGAGYGYTF

size: once
V: TRBV11-2
D: NA
J: TRBJ2-7
DNA: TGTGCCAGCTCACCGGGGCAGGACGAGCAGTACTTC
CDR3: CASSPGQDEQYF

size: NA
V: TRBV25-1
D: NA
J: TRBJ2-2
DNA: TGTGCCAGCAGCTTGATACTACAGTCCACGAACACCGGGGAGCTGTTTTTT
CDR3: CASSLILQSTNTGELFF

size: NA
V: TRBV20-1
D: NA
J: TRBJ2-3
DNA: TGCAGTGCTAGAAAGGGGCCCCACACAGATACGCAGTATTTT
CDR3: CSARKGPHTDTQYF

size: NA
V: TRBV6-6
D: TRBD1
J: TRBJ2-7
DNA: TGTGCCAGCAGTTCGGACAGGGACCTATACGAGCAGTACTTC
CDR3: CASSSDRDLYEQYF

size: many
V: TRBV10-2
D: NA
J: TRBJ1-6
DNA: TGCGCCAGCAGTGAGTCGATATCCTCACTCTTAGATAATTCACCCCTCCACTTT
CDR3: CASSESISSLLDNSPLHF

size: NA
V: TRBV19
D: NA
J: TRBJ1-1
DNA: TGTGCCAGTAGGGGGACTGACACAGGCACTGAAGCTTTCTTT
CDR3: CASRGTDTGTEAFF

size: NA
V: TRBV25-1
D: TRBD1
J: TRBJ1-1
DNA: TGTGCCGGCAGTTACTCGACTTCGGGACAGGGTGGCACTGAAGCTTTCTTT
CDR3: CAGSYSTSGQGGTEAFF

size: NA
V: TRBV19
D: NA
J: TRBJ1-2
DNA: TGTGCCAGTAGTATGACGGAGGGGTTCTATGGCTACACCTTC
CDR3: CASSMTEGFYGYTF

size: many
V: TRBV19
D: NA
J: TRBJ1-5
DNA: TGTGCCAGTAGTGCCCGACCCAGCAATCAGCCCCAGCATTTT
CDR3: CASSARPSNQPQHF

size: few
V: TRBV29-1
D: NA
J: TRBJ2-7
DNA: TGCAGCGCAAAAGCCGGGACGGGGGAATTCTACGAGCAGTACTTC
CDR3: CSAKAGTGEFYEQYF

size: few
V: TRBV7-7
D: NA
J: TRBJ2-5
DNA: TGTGCTAGCAGCCTGAATGGCCCAGTTCAAGAGACCCAGTACTTC
CDR3: CASSLNGPVQETQYF

size: NA
V: TRBV12-3/TRBV12-4
D: NA
J: TRBJ1-2
DNA: TGTGCCAGCAGTCGGTTGAGTAACTATGGCTACACCTTC
CDR3: CASSRLSNYGYTF